A single T cell receptor beta chain is shown here with its context. Its antigen is not identified. Trimming removed 6 bases from V and 6 bases from J, with 12 bases in between. This CDR3 region has 13 residues. CDR1 and CDR2 (germline): MNHEY, SVGAGI. Only in-frame clones appear in the TCRdb table, and some are missing; sequencing was by immunoSEQ multiplex PCR. The repertoire consists of 130,000 or so clones, with around 92% occurring once and the leading ten covering roughly 1.8%. The data stem from a study of T cells in localized non-small cell lung cancer. Study findings and constraints: One tumor region alone was sequenced, and heterogeneity therefore remains possible.

This TCR came from a female donor older than 55 with stage I lung adenocarcinoma. The V and J genes are TRBV6-5 and TRBJ2-1; a possible D gene is TRBD1 (6 bases). Specimen: peripheral blood, collected before any cancer treatment. CDR3 residues: CASRRQASNEQFF. The CDR3 bases are TGTGCCAGCAGGAGACAGGCCTCCAATGAGCAGTTCTTC.